One sample yielded the 20 T cell receptor beta chains listed below, sequenced in a study of cytomegalovirus exposure and HLA in healthy donors. The repertoire was sequenced with immunoSEQ multiplex PCR; TCRdb's copy has only in-frame clones and lacks some. The data contain fewer than 130,000 clones, roughly 89% of them singletons. The material sequenced was PBMCs. The receptors come from a woman younger than 35 in good health and CMV-seronegative.

This clone was observed a handful of times. The gene calls are TRBV5-6 and TRBJ1-2, with TRBD1 identical over 8 bases. The germline gives CDR1 SGHDT, CDR2 YYEEEE. V dropped 4 bases and J dropped 8; count of bases not matched to a gene: 19. This CDR3 contains 17 residues. DNA of the CDR3: TGTGCCAGCAGCCGACCGACAGGGGTGGTCTCAATTCAGGGCTACACCTTC. It is translated as CASSRPTGVVSIQGYTF. The full variable domain, with the rest looked up from reference TRBV5-6 and TRBJ1-2, is DAGVTQSPTHLIKTRGQQVTLRCSPKSGHDTVSWYQQALGQGPQFIFQYYEEEERQRGNFPDRFSGHQFPNYSSELNVNALLLGDSALYLCASSRPTGVVSIQGYTFGSGTRLTVV.

In DNA, the CDR3 is TGTGCCAGCAGCCCCTGGACTAGCGGGAGATCCTACGAGCAGTACTTC. Residues: CASSPWTSGRSYEQYF. The rearrangement uses TRBV9 and TRBJ2-7, with TRBD2 matching 13 bases. The CDR3 loop spans 16 amino acids. The germline gives CDR1 SGDLS, CDR2 YYNGEE. V shed 4 bases and J 1 base; nucleotides not matched to a gene: 5.

This chain links TRBV6-1 with TRBJ2-7; a weak D match, TRBD1 (5 bases). Germline CDR1 reads MNHNS; CDR2 reads SASEGT. The CDR3 contains 14 residues. V gave up 3 bases and J gave up 4 bases, with 13 bases separating them. CDR3 bases: TGTGCCAGCAGTGACCGCAGGGTTGGTTACGAGCAGTACTTC. It specifies CASSDRRVGYEQYF.

The chain recombines TRBV6-1 with TRBJ1-1, with D maybe TRBD1 (6 bases). The CDR3 has 15 residues. CDR1 is MNHNS, CDR2 SASEGT, per germline. Between the trimmed V and J ends, which lost 5 bases and 2 bases, there was a span of 15 bases. The CDR3 DNA reads as TGTGCCAGCAGTAACACCGGGACACAAAACACTGAAGCTTTCTTT. Translation: CASSNTGTQNTEAFF.

The J gene is TRBJ1-1, the V gene TRBV5-5; 9 bases map to TRBD1. The CDR3 is made up of 15 amino acids. Trimming removed 3 bases from V and 3 bases from J; junction bases left unmatched: 6. The germline gives CDR1 SGHKS, CDR2 YYEKEE (reference sequence). CDR3 loop: CASSWGQGRDTEAFF. Here the CDR3 DNA reads TGTGCCAGCAGCTGGGGACAGGGACGGGACACTGAAGCTTTCTTT.

The chain joins TRBV5-1 to TRBJ1-2; TRBD1 is a possible D gene (6 bases). Trimming stripped 4 bases from V and 3 bases from J, with 10 bases between. Germline CDR1 reads SGHRS; CDR2 reads YFSETQ. CDR3 length: 13 residues. CDR3 amino acids: CASSIQGDYGYTF. The CDR3 DNA follows: TGCGCCAGCAGCATACAGGGTGACTATGGCTACACCTTC. Using reference TRBV5-1 and TRBJ1-2 for the parts outside the CDR3, the full variable domain is KAGVTQTPRYLIKTRGQQVTLSCSPISGHRSVSWYQQTPGQGLQFLFEYFSETQRNKGNFPGRFSGRQFSNSRSEMNVSTLELGDSALYLCASSIQGDYGYTFGSGTRLTVV.

The V gene is TRBV5-1, the J gene TRBJ2-1; 11 bases agree with TRBD2. The CDR3 has 15 residues. Germline CDR1 is SGHRS and CDR2 is YFSETQ. Trimming took 2 bases from V and 10 from J; bases not matched to a gene: 8. The CDR3 sequence is CASSFASGGRGEQFF. In DNA form, the CDR3 reads TGCGCCAGCAGCTTTGCTAGCGGGGGGAGAGGAGAGCAGTTCTTC.

The rearrangement joins TRBV2 to TRBJ1-2; 8 nucleotides align to TRBD1. This CDR3 has 14 residues. Trimming removed 8 bases from V and 2 bases from J; junction bases left unmatched: 7. The germline V gene encodes CDR1 SNHLY and CDR2 FYNNEI. CDR3 in DNA: TGTGCCAGCCCCCAGGACAGGGCGAACTATGGCTACACCTTC. It encodes CASPQDRANYGYTF.

The gene calls are TRBV4-2 and TRBJ2-1; 8 bases agree with TRBD2. J was trimmed by 9 bases and V by 1 base; bases with no gene match: 8. Germline CDR1 is LGHNA and CDR2 is YNFKEQ. The CDR3 covers 15 residues. CDR3 DNA sequence: TGTGCCAGCAGCCAAGGAAGCACTAGCGGCAGTGAGCAGTTCTTC. It encodes CASSQGSTSGSEQFF.

This chain connects TRBV7-8 to TRBJ2-2, with D tentatively TRBD1 (6 bases). V lost 5 bases, J lost 2 bases, and 15 bases lay in between. The CDR3 extends over 16 amino acids. Per germline, CDR1 SGHVS and CDR2 FQNEAQ. The CDR3 DNA reads TGTGCCAGCAGCAACCTACAGGGCCCCAACACCGGGGAGCTGTTTTTT. Translating it yields CASSNLQGPNTGELFF. Full variable domain (remainder filled in from reference TRBV7-8 and TRBJ2-2): GAGVSQSPRYKVAKRGQDVALRCDPISGHVSLFWYQQALGQGPEFLTYFQNEAQLDKSGLPSDRFFAERPEGSVSTLKIQRTQQEDSAVYLCASSNLQGPNTGELFFGEGSRLTVL.

The rearrangement uses TRBV30 and TRBJ1-3; TRBD1 might be the D (6 bases). The CDR3 has 14 amino acids. V lost 2 bases and J lost 4, with 12 bases in between. Germline loops: CDR1 GTSNPN, CDR2 SVGIG (reference sequence). CDR3 residues: CAWSPGVRGNTIYF. For the CDR3, the DNA is TGTGCCTGGAGTCCAGGGGTCCGGGGAAACACCATATATTTT.

Only one count was recorded for this clone. The chain links TRBV5-4 to TRBJ2-1; D is unresolved. V was pared by 0 bases and J by 7 bases, with 14 bases between. The CDR3 is 15 amino acids. The germline CDR1 and CDR2 sequences are SGHNT and YYREEE (reference sequence). Here the CDR3 DNA reads TGTGCCAGCAGCTTGGATTCTCTAGTCCGAAATGAGCAGTTCTTC. This translates into CASSLDSLVRNEQFF.

The chain is built from TRBV7-6 and TRBJ2-7, with TRBD1 matching 9 bases. The V gene's germline CDR1 is SGHVS and CDR2 FNYEAQ. V was clipped by 4 bases and J by 6 bases; unmatched bases: 10. The CDR3 length is 15 residues. The CDR3 sequence: CASSSSGTGTREQYF. In DNA, the CDR3 is TGTGCCAGCAGCTCCTCCGGGACAGGGACCCGCGAGCAGTACTTC.

The V call is TRBV30, the J call TRBJ1-2, with D possibly being TRBD1 (5 bases). This CDR3 is 13 amino acids long. Looked up from germline, CDR1 is GTSNPN and CDR2 is SVGIG (reference sequence). Trimming removed 5 bases at V and 4 bases at J, with 14 bases between. The CDR3 here is CAWGAGHGYGYTF. The CDR3 bases are TGTGCCTGGGGCGCAGGGCACGGCTATGGCTACACCTTC.

The chain joins TRBV9 to TRBJ1-1; no reliable D call. There are 13 residues in the CDR3. Germline CDR1 reads SGDLS; CDR2 reads YYNGEE. Trimming removed 0 bases from V and 5 bases from J, with 8 bases in between. The CDR3, as DNA: TGTGCCAGCAGCGTAGAGATCGGGACTGAAGCTTTCTTT. Translating gives CASSVEIGTEAFF. Filled out from reference TRBV9 and TRBJ1-1, the complete variable domain reads DSGVTQTPKHLITATGQRVTLRCSPRSGDLSVYWYQQSLDQGLQFLIQYYNGEERAKGNILERFSAQQFPDLHSELNLSSLELGDSALYFCASSVEIGTEAFFGQGTRLTVV.

V gene TRBV7-9 combines with J gene TRBJ2-3; D perhaps matches TRBD2 (6 bases). Per the germline V gene, CDR1 is SEHNR and CDR2 is FQNEAQ (reference sequence). Trimming took 11 bases from V and 6 from J, leaving 15 bases between them. The CDR3 length is 12 residues. The CDR3: CAGSETRDTQYF. CDR3 coding DNA: TGTGCCGGGTCGGAGACTAGGGATACGCAGTATTTT. Full variable domain (missing parts from reference TRBV7-9 and TRBJ2-3): DTGVSQNPRHKITKRGQNVTFRCDPISEHNRLYWYRQTLGQGPEFLTYFQNEAQLEKSRLLSDRFSAERPKGSFSTLEIQRTEQGDSAMYLCAGSETRDTQYFGPGTRLTVL.

The chain carries TRBV6-1 and TRBJ1-1, with 10 bases aligning to TRBD1. The junction had 10 bases not matched to a gene; V was cut back by 0 bases and J by 3 bases. This CDR3 has 18 amino acids. Per the germline V gene, CDR1 is MNHNS and CDR2 is SASEGT. CDR3 sequence reads: CASSEAQGQGTADTEAFF. CDR3 DNA: TGTGCCAGCAGTGAAGCGCAGGGACAGGGGACGGCGGACACTGAAGCTTTCTTT.

The chain links TRBV4-2 to TRBJ1-1; 8 positions agree with TRBD1. This CDR3 contains 17 residues. Losses at the gene ends were 4 bases for V and 0 bases for J; bases not matched to a gene: 10. CDR1 and CDR2 from the germline V gene are LGHNA and YNFKEQ. The CDR3, as DNA: TGTGCCAGCAGCCCGACAGGGGCGCGAACCATGAACACTGAAGCTTTCTTT. This encodes CASSPTGARTMNTEAFF.

The CDR3 is CASSFLGRGYEQYF. CDR3 sequence (DNA): TGTGCCAGCAGTTTCTTGGGCAGGGGCTACGAGCAGTACTTC. The rearrangement joins TRBV28 to TRBJ2-7; D may be TRBD1 (6 bases). This CDR3 is built from 14 residues. V lost 3 bases and J lost 3, with 12 bases in between. From germline, CDR1 is MDHEN and CDR2 SYDVKM.

This chain uses TRBV6-4 with TRBJ2-5, with 9 positions matching TRBD2. This CDR3 is built from 14 residues. Per germline, CDR1 MRHNA and CDR2 SNTAGT. V lost 5 bases and J lost 1; bases outside the gene matches: 2. This CDR3 is CASSSGGSQETQYF. DNA of the CDR3: TGTGCCAGCAGTAGCGGGGGGAGCCAAGAGACCCAGTACTTC.